This TCR beta chain was captured in a study of control samples from healthy donors and cancer patients. Some clones are missing from TCRdb's copy, which holds only in-frame ones; the method was immunoSEQ multiplex PCR. The table records 40,000 or so clones, around 93% of them present only once. The specimen sequenced was PBMCs. The TCR sequence derives from a woman aged 40 to 49 with head and neck cancer.

The CDR3, as DNA: TGTGCCAGCAGCTTAATTCGGTTTGGGGCGGGAGGGCAAAACATTCAGTACTTC. Amino acid sequence: CASSLIRFGAGGQNIQYF. The chain is built from TRBV7-2 and TRBJ2-4; 9 bases map to TRBD2. Losses at the gene ends were 2 bases for V and 5 bases for J; bases not matched to a gene: 13. CDR1 and CDR2 from the germline V gene are SGHTA and FQGNSA. The CDR3 has 18 residues.